This TCR beta chain was recorded in a study of blood T cell repertoires in COVID-19. Across the study: In each case, the material was cDNA or gDNA derived from T cells, B-cell-depleted T cells, or PBMCs.

Measured with immunoSEQ multiplex PCR; TCRdb has only the in-frame clones, and not every one. The sample comprises about 94,000 clones, roughly four fifths of which are singletons, and around 6.9% rests with the top ten. CDR1 GTSNPN and CDR2 SVGIG come from the germline V gene (reference sequence). The V and J ends lost 4 bases and 6 bases, in that order; junction bases with no gene match: 4. This CDR3 is 13 amino acids long. The source material was peripheral blood. The J gene is TRBJ1-4, the V gene TRBV30; 8 bases are a match to TRBD1. The receptor's source is a man between 60 and 75 years old with acute or convalescent COVID-19. The CDR3 DNA sequence: TGTGCCTGGAAGGGACAGGCGGATGAAAAACTGTTTTTT. It yields the protein CAWKGQADEKLFF.